Here is one T cell receptor (beta chain) with its context. The antigen remains unidentified. This sample was taken from a study of molecular identifiers for immune sequencing clone quantification. Study observations and caveats: Identical barcode-sharing TCR molecules could lead to underestimated sizes for highly expanded clones.

Naive CD8 T cells were FACS-sorted by CD8+CD4-CCR7+CD45RA+ markers. With 4 bases removed from V and 1 base from J, the gap between germline ends came to 13 bases. CDR3 size: 16 residues. The germline CDR1 and CDR2 sequences are SGHVS and FNYEAQ. Preparation of the bulk TCR libraries relied on previously described methods and listed TCR primers. One entry per CDR3 protein, called by TCRdb with MiXCR from the PCR reads. The sample shows some 65,000 distinct CDR3 sequences, roughly 18% of them seen only once. The sequenced sample was naive CD8+ T cells from blood, with Jurkat cell RNA spiked in. Subset here: FACS-sorted CD8+CD4-CCR7+CD45RA+ naive T cells. This receptor was taken from a human donor in good health. Some libraries in this study had Jurkat cell RNA spiked in. The chain joins TRBV7-6 to TRBJ2-2, with D possibly TRBD2 on 6 matching bases. This chain's CDR3 is CASSYGTGRNTGELFF. The CDR3 nucleotides read TGTGCCAGCAGCTACGGGACTGGGAGGAACACCGGGGAGCTGTTTTTT.